These 22 T cell receptor beta chains share one sample of origin, sequenced in a study of blood T cell repertoires in COVID-19. Assay: immunoSEQ multiplex PCR; the TCRdb copy retains only in-frame clones and omits some. The table includes about 250,000 clones, around 90% detected once. Sample: peripheral blood. The receptors come from a man aged 25 to 40 with COVID-19, enrolled during active disease.

The genes are TRBV4-2 and TRBJ1-4; 9 bases fit TRBD1. There are 16 residues in the CDR3. V was clipped by 4 bases and J by 8 bases; unmatched bases: 11. Looked up from germline, CDR1 is LGHNA and CDR2 is YNFKEQ. The CDR3 region is CASSRKTGGAEEKLFF. In DNA form, the CDR3 reads TGTGCCAGCAGCCGGAAAACAGGGGGCGCAGAGGAAAAACTGTTTTTT.

The chain has TRBV7-3 and TRBJ2-3, with 10 nucleotides matching TRBD2. J lost 0 bases, V lost 2 bases, and 14 bases had no gene match. Germline loops: CDR1 SGHTA, CDR2 FQGTGA. The CDR3 sequence is 20 residues long. The CDR3 DNA sequence: TGTGCCAGCAGCTTAGATAGTGGGCTAGCGGGGGCATGTAGCACAGATACGCAGTATTTT. The encoded protein is CASSLDSGLAGACSTDTQYF.

The rearrangement joins TRBV27 to TRBJ1-4; TRBD1 might be the D (6 bases). Trimming left V 5 bases short and J 8 bases short, with 21 bases between. The CDR3 covers 16 residues. Germline V lookup: CDR1 MNHEY, CDR2 SMNVEV (reference sequence). The CDR3: CASSTILTGGEEKLFF. CDR3 nucleotide sequence: TGTGCCAGCAGTACCATCTTGACAGGAGGTGAAGAAAAACTGTTTTTT.

This chain connects TRBV6-5 to TRBJ1-5; D ambiguous. Looked up from germline, CDR1 is MNHEY and CDR2 is SVGAGI. The CDR3 totals 15 residues. V was trimmed by 7 bases and J by 0 bases, leaving 13 bases between them. The CDR3 spells CASILLGDSNQPQHF. The CDR3 nucleotides read TGTGCCAGCATCCTTCTCGGGGATAGCAATCAGCCCCAGCATTTT.

A single count supports this clone. The V and J genes are TRBV27 and TRBJ1-2; 9 bases match TRBD1. The germline CDR1 and CDR2 sequences are MNHEY and SMNVEV (reference sequence). This CDR3 contains 14 residues. The V and J ends lost 6 bases and 3 bases, in that order; junction bases with no gene match: 5. Written as DNA, the CDR3 is TGTGCCAGCAGACGGACAGGGGAGGACTATGGCTACACCTTC. This sequence encodes CASRRTGEDYGYTF.

This sequence joins TRBV20-1 and TRBJ2-5; 7 positions match TRBD2. This CDR3 contains 15 residues. Germline V lookup: CDR1 DFQATT, CDR2 SNEGSKA (reference sequence). The ends lost 3 bases at V and 2 bases at J; junction bases unmatched: 9. For the CDR3, the DNA is TGCAGTGCTAGTCCGGGCGGGGGACTACAAGAGACCCAGTACTTC. Amino acids: CSASPGGGLQETQYF.

This chain connects TRBV7-9 to TRBJ1-6, with D perhaps TRBD1 (5 bases). The V end was cut by 11 bases, the J end by 3 bases, with 14 bases between. This CDR3 spans 14 amino acids. Per the germline V gene, CDR1 is SEHNR and CDR2 is FQNEAQ (reference sequence). CDR3: CAVRDSLYNSPLHF. CDR3 nucleotides: TGTGCCGTTAGAGACAGCCTCTATAATTCACCCCTCCACTTT.

This clone occurred once. The rearrangement links TRBV13 to TRBJ2-1, with no clear D. Trimming stripped 5 bases from V and 3 bases from J, with 5 bases between. This CDR3 comprises 12 residues. Germline V gene data show CDR1 as PRHDT and CDR2 as FYEKMQ (reference sequence). DNA of the CDR3: TGTGCCAGCAGCCGACTCTACAATGAGCAGTTCTTC. It translates to CASSRLYNEQFF.

This chain joins TRBV20-1 and TRBJ1-1; D is uncertain. This CDR3 has 13 residues. V was clipped by 3 bases and J by 0 bases, with 8 bases between them. CDR1 DFQATT and CDR2 SNEGSKA come from the germline V gene (reference sequence). The DNA for the CDR3 is TGCAGTGCTAGTGGAGGCTTGAACACTGAAGCTTTCTTT. Translated, it gives CSASGGLNTEAFF.

The V and J genes are TRBV4-1 and TRBJ1-1, with D possibly TRBD1 on 5 matching bases. Trimming left V 2 bases short and J 5 bases short, with 15 bases between. This CDR3 has 15 residues. CDR1 MGHRA and CDR2 YSYEKL come from the germline V gene. CDR3 protein: CASSQQGIMRTEAFF. CDR3 bases: TGCGCCAGCAGCCAACAGGGTATCATGCGGACTGAAGCTTTCTTT.

This chain links TRBV9 with TRBJ1-5; weak D call: TRBD1 (6 bases). Germline V gene lookup returns CDR1 SGDLS and CDR2 YYNGEE. The CDR3 has 15 amino acids. V lost 0 bases and J lost 3, with 10 bases in between. CDR3 nucleotide sequence: TGTGCCAGCAGCGTAGGGGGGGGCAACAATCAGCCCCAGCATTTT. Translating gives CASSVGGGNNQPQHF.

This rearrangement joins TRBV30 to TRBJ2-7, with D tentatively TRBD2 (7 bases). This CDR3 has 19 amino acids. Germline lookup yields CDR1 GTSNPN and CDR2 SVGIG (reference sequence). The ends were cut back, 5 bases at V and 0 bases at J, with 29 bases in the middle. The CDR3 DNA sequence: TGTGCCTGGTCGGGGGGCGGGGGACACATAGACATCAGCTCCTACGAGCAGTACTTC. Amino acid sequence: CAWSGGGGHIDISSYEQYF.

V is TRBV5-4 and J is TRBJ1-1, with D maybe TRBD1 (5 bases). V lost 0 bases, J lost 2 bases, and 14 bases lay in between. This CDR3 contains 16 residues. Germline CDR1 and CDR2: SGHNT and YYREEE (reference sequence). This chain's CDR3 is CASSLGNAGKNTEAFF. For the CDR3, the DNA is TGTGCCAGCAGCTTGGGTAACGCAGGGAAAAACACTGAAGCTTTCTTT.

The rearrangement links TRBV5-5 to TRBJ1-2; possibly TRBD1 for D (5 bases). Per germline, CDR1 SGHKS and CDR2 YYEKEE (reference sequence). Trimming removed 0 bases from V and 7 bases from J, with 10 bases in between. CDR3 length equals 13 residues. CDR3 nucleotide sequence: TGTGCCAGCAGCTTGGGGCAGGGTGGTGGCTACACCTTC. It codes for CASSLGQGGGYTF.

The rearrangement uses TRBV7-9 and TRBJ2-5; TRBD1 agrees at 7 bases. Germline assignment: CDR1 SEHNR and CDR2 FQNEAQ (reference sequence). With V trimmed by 5 bases and J by 1 base, 7 bases remained unmatched. The CDR3 has 15 residues. The CDR3: CASSPLGQVQETQYF. Written as DNA, the CDR3 is TGTGCCAGCAGCCCACTCGGACAGGTCCAAGAGACCCAGTACTTC.

CDR3 nucleotide sequence: TGCGCCAGCAGTCAATCGAGTAGCGAGAGCACAGATACGCAGTATTTT. This encodes CASSQSSSESTDTQYF. This sequence joins TRBV23-1 and TRBJ2-3; D possibly corresponds to TRBD2 (5 bases). TRBV23-1 belongs to the ORF category, with a function that is uncertain. This CDR3 spans 16 amino acids. The ends were cut back, 0 bases at V and 0 bases at J, with 10 bases in the middle.

CDR3 DNA: TGTGCCAGCAGCTTAGCCCGGGACAGGGGTGCTGAGCAGTTCTTC. This codes for CASSLARDRGAEQFF. The V call is TRBV11-3, the J call TRBJ2-1, with TRBD1 matching 10 bases. Per the germline V gene, CDR1 is SGHNT and CDR2 is YENEEA. V was pared by 1 base and J by 9 bases, with 6 bases of the junction left unmatched. CDR3 length: 15 residues.

There are a few counts of this clone. This rearrangement joins TRBV11-2 to TRBJ1-5; a possible D gene is TRBD1 (5 bases). Trimming shortened V by 5 bases and J by 7 bases, and 15 bases separated the two germline ends. The CDR3 runs to 14 residues. CDR1 is SGHAT, CDR2 FQNNGV, per germline. This CDR3 is CASSPSGARQPQHF. The CDR3 bases are TGTGCCAGCAGCCCTAGTGGGGCGCGGCAGCCCCAGCATTTT.

The chain links TRBV30 to TRBJ2-3; TRBD2 might be the D (5 bases). Germline CDR1 and CDR2: GTSNPN and SVGIG (reference sequence). V gave up 5 bases and J gave up 3 bases, with 9 bases separating them. This CDR3 comprises 12 residues. CDR3 loop: CAWSPGTDTQYF. In DNA, the CDR3 is TGTGCCTGGTCCCCGGGGACAGATACGCAGTATTTT. Supplemented by reference TRBV30 and TRBJ2-3, the full variable domain reads SQTIHQWPATLVQPVGSPLSLECTVEGTSNPNLYWYRQAAGRGLQLLFYSVGIGQISSEVPQNLSASRPQDRQFILSSKKLLLSDSGFYLCAWSPGTDTQYFGPGTRLTVL.

The chain links TRBV9 to TRBJ2-1; D remains unclear. There are 15 residues in the CDR3. Between the trimmed V and J ends, which lost 5 bases and 9 bases, there was a span of 21 bases. Germline CDR1 and CDR2: SGDLS and YYNGEE. For the CDR3, the DNA is TGTGCCAGCAGTGCTGTCCACGCGTTACGTGGTGAGCAGTTCTTC. This sequence encodes CASSAVHALRGEQFF.

CDR3 region: CASSHGQEAEQFF. The CDR3 bases are TGTGCCAGCAGCCATGGACAGGAGGCTGAGCAGTTCTTC. The chain uses TRBV4-2 and TRBJ2-1; 7 bases fit TRBD1. From germline, CDR1 is LGHNA and CDR2 YNFKEQ. The CDR3 sequence is 13 residues long. V lost 3 bases and J lost 9; bases outside the gene matches: 5.

This clone was recorded only once. The chain links TRBV4-1 to TRBJ1-5; the D gene is possibly TRBD1 (5 bases). This CDR3 region has 16 residues. V was trimmed by 0 bases and J by 6 bases, leaving 15 bases between them. CDR1 is MGHRA and CDR2 is YSYEKL in the germline V gene. In DNA form, the CDR3 reads TGCGCCAGCAGCCAAGATGTCCAGGGAAGTTTTCAGCCCCAGCATTTT. This translates into CASSQDVQGSFQPQHF.